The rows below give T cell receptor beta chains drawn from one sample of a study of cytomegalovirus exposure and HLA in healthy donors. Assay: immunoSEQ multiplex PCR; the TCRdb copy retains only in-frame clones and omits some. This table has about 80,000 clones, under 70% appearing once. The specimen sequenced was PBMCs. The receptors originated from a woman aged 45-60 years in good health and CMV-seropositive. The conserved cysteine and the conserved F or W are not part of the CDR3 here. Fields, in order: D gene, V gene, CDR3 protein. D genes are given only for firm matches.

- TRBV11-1 ASSQEGDTNTGELF
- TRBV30 AWSPRDTEAF
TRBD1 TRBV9 ASSGRQGRGELF
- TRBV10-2 ASISGSSYNEQF
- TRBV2 ASSPGSYNEQF
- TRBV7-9 AITLPGAGTDTQY
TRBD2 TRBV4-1 ASSQVLAGYNEQF
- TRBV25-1 ASAHLGVGETQY
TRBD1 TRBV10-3 ATDRGSGELF
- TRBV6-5 ASSPLLQNSPLH
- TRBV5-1 ASSLLGRGQETQY
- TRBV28 ASSFRGRYNEQF
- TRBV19 ASRAARQGTGKLF
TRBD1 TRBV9 ASRNTGQNYGYT
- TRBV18 ASSLHQGLNTEAF
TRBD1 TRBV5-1 ASSSNPGQGTYEQY
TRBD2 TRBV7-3 ASSLGGRGLAGVRGEQF
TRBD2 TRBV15 ATSPDGGAHNEQF
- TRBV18 ASSPGEPPGNTIY
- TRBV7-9 ASSSEFSKGLGYT
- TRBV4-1 ASSQDGPRQGYT
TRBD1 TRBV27 ASSPTGWRMNTEAF
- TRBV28 ASHVSSYNEQF
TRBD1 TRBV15 ATSREVLGTGYPFGQPQH
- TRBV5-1 ASSFAGSDEKLF
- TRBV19 AGNEGVGSPLH
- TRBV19 ASRWENYGYT
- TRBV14 ASSHVNMNTEAF
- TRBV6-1 ASSERPGGGTEAF
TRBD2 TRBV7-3 ASSSAPRGAGGHNEQF
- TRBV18 ASSPLEAKNIQY
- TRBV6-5 ASEKLDSYEQY
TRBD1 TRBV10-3 AISRDSYSNQPQH
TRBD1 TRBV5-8 ASSPRTGSTEAF
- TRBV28 ASPSQNIQY
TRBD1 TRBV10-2 ASGTGGYYGYT
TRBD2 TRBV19 ASSINGVRGGTVKNIQY
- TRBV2 ASSARGRGRWQETQY
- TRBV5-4 ASSPEVADTQY
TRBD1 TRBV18 ASSPDRDRDSELF
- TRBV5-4 ASSLSRTAPRNIQY
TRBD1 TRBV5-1 ASSVHSGGSRNEQF
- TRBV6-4 ASSDSSVGEQF
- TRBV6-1 ASSEDRGKNTEAF
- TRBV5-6 ASSLPSNEKLF
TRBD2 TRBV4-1 ASSQGTSGGYTGELF
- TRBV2 ASKMDRNTEAF
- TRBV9 ASSVGPKQGWDTDTQY
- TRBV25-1 ASSLQTSGYT
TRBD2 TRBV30 AWSHKGLAGGRQF
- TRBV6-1 ASSEASPAGNTIY
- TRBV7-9 ASSLGQGTDTQY
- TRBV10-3 AISVGGGHTEAF
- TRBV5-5 ASSFQGRLGEKLF
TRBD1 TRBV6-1 ASSSGQTYGYT
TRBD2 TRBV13 ASSITSGGRKETQY
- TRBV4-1 ASGWTLH
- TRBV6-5 ASSSRGLIGYT
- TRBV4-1 ASSQDTGSGVLTQY